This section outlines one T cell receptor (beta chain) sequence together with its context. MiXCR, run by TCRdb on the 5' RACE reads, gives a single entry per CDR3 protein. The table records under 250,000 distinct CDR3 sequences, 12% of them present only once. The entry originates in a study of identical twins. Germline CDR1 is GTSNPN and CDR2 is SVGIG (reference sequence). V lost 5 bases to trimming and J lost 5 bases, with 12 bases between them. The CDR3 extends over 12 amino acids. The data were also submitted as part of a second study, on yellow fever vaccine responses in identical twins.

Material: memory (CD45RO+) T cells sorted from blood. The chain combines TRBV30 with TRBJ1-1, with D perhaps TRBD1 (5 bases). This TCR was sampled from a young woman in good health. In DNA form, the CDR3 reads TGTGCCTGGGGCGGGGGTATTACTGAAGCTTTCTTT. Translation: CAWGGGITEAFF. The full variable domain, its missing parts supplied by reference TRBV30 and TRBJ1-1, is SQTIHQWPATLVQPVGSPLSLECTVEGTSNPNLYWYRQAAGRGLQLLFYSVGIGQISSEVPQNLSASRPQDRQFILSSKKLLLSDSGFYLCAWGGGITEAFFGQGTRLTVV.